The 25 T cell receptor beta chains presented below share a single source sample, sequenced in a study of T cell responses to AZD1222 COVID-19 vaccine. The assay was immunoSEQ multiplex PCR, and TCRdb's table has in-frame clones only and misses some. The repertoire holds about 150,000 clones, with around 90% as singletons. The specimen was peripheral blood, collected 28 days after the second dose of the MenACWY control vaccine. These receptors were taken from an adult who received the MenACWY meningococcal vaccine as a control.

The gene calls are TRBV5-4 and TRBJ2-5; the match to TRBD2 covers 8 bases. Germline-derived CDR1 and CDR2 are SGHNT and YYREEE (reference sequence). The CDR3 has 16 residues. V lost 1 base to trimming and J lost 1 base; unmatched junction nucleotides: 6. The CDR3 region is CASSLTAGGPQETQYF. CDR3 coding DNA: TGTGCCAGCAGCTTGACCGCGGGGGGACCCCAAGAGACCCAGTACTTC.

The chain carries TRBV6-5 and TRBJ2-3; maybe TRBD2 (6 bases). The V end was cut by 2 bases, the J end by 2 bases, with 14 bases between. CDR1 and CDR2 (germline): MNHEY, SVGAGI. The CDR3 sequence is 16 residues long. CDR3 sequence reads: CASSYSVGEVTDTQYF. The CDR3 nucleotides read TGTGCCAGCAGTTACAGCGTAGGGGAGGTCACAGATACGCAGTATTTT.

The chain carries TRBV12-3 or TRBV12-4 and TRBJ1-1, with D unclear. This CDR3 comprises 13 residues. V was clipped by 3 bases and J by 5 bases, with 10 bases between them. The CDR3, as DNA: TGTGCCAGCAGTTTGCAGAGTAGGACTGAAGCTTTCTTT. Amino acid sequence: CASSLQSRTEAFF.

This chain links TRBV27 with TRBJ2-1; possible D gene TRBD1, 6 bases. Germline CDR1 reads MNHEY; CDR2 reads SMNVEV (reference sequence). The CDR3 has 11 residues. The V end lost 4 bases, the J end lost 10 bases, and 8 bases lay between the germline ends. In nucleotides, the CDR3 is TGTGCCAGCAGTTGGGGGCCAGAGCAGTTCTTC. This gives the protein CASSWGPEQFF.

This clone has just one count. The CDR3 region is CASIPRGSFYEQFF. DNA for the CDR3: TGTGCCAGCATTCCGCGGGGGAGTTTCTATGAGCAGTTCTTC. The chain recombines TRBV6-6 with TRBJ2-1, with 7 bases aligning to TRBD2. Germline V lookup: CDR1 MNHNY, CDR2 SVGAGI (reference sequence). Trimming took 7 bases from V and 8 from J; bases not matched to a gene: 11. This CDR3 is built from 14 residues.

This clone appeared a single time. The V gene is TRBV6-5, the J gene TRBJ1-1; D unresolved. The ends were cut back, 5 bases at V and 5 bases at J, with 15 bases in the middle. The V gene's germline CDR1 is MNHEY and CDR2 SVGAGI. The CDR3 runs to 14 residues. The CDR3 DNA follows: TGTGCCAGCAGTAACAGCGACCGCCGGACTGAAGCTTTCTTT. It yields the protein CASSNSDRRTEAFF.

V usage is TRBV19 and J usage is TRBJ2-7; D may be TRBD1 or TRBD2 (5 bases each). The germline gives CDR1 LNHDA, CDR2 SQIVND (reference sequence). This CDR3 is built from 16 residues. Between the trimmed V and J ends, which lost 4 bases and 0 bases, there was a span of 16 bases. This CDR3 reads CASSTQGTRGSYEQYF. The CDR3 nucleotides are TGTGCCAGTAGTACTCAAGGGACGAGGGGCTCCTACGAGCAGTACTTC.

The chain carries TRBV6-5 and TRBJ2-7; 7 bases fit TRBD2. The germline V gene has CDR1 MNHEY and CDR2 SVGAGI. CDR3 length equals 12 residues. Losses at the gene ends were 5 bases for V and 8 bases for J; bases not matched to a gene: 6. CDR3 sequence reads: CASSTRTSQQYF. The CDR3 bases are TGTGCCAGCAGTACCCGGACTAGTCAGCAGTACTTC.

The CDR3 reads CASSASGGANEQFF. The CDR3 nucleotides read TGTGCCAGCAGTGCTAGCGGGGGGGCGAATGAGCAGTTCTTC. The rearrangement uses TRBV6-6 and TRBJ2-1; 12 bases align to TRBD2. CDR3 length equals 14 residues. V shed 5 bases, J shed 7 bases, and the junction held 3 bases outside the gene matches. CDR1 and CDR2 from the germline V gene are MNHNY and SVGAGI (reference sequence).

V gene TRBV7-3 combines with J gene TRBJ1-1; 8 nucleotides line up with TRBD1. V was pared by 5 bases and J by 7 bases, with 6 bases of the junction left unmatched. The CDR3 sequence is 13 residues long. In germline, CDR1 is SGHTA, CDR2 FQGTGA. CDR3 sequence reads: CASSPTGQGEAFF. In DNA, the CDR3 is TGTGCCAGCAGCCCAACAGGACAGGGTGAAGCTTTCTTT. Looking up the rest from reference TRBV7-3 and TRBJ1-1 gives the full variable domain: GAGVSQTPSNKVTEKGKYVELRCDPISGHTALYWYRQSLGQGPEFLIYFQGTGAADDSGLPNDRFFAVRPEGSVSTLKIQRTERGDSAVYLCASSPTGQGEAFFGQGTRLTVV.

This chain joins TRBV6-1 and TRBJ2-7; tentatively, D is TRBD1 (5 bases). The V gene's germline CDR1 is MNHNS and CDR2 SASEGT. This CDR3 is 14 amino acids long. Trimming pared 7 bases from V and 3 bases from J, leaving 16 bases between. CDR3 sequence (DNA): TGTGCCAGCACCAAATTGGGGCAGAACTACGAGCAGTACTTC. It codes for CASTKLGQNYEQYF.

This clone was counted only a few times. The rearrangement uses TRBV5-5 and TRBJ1-2; D is ambiguous. The CDR3 spans 12 residues. Germline V lookup: CDR1 SGHKS, CDR2 YYEKEE (reference sequence). Between the trimmed V and J ends, which lost 0 bases and 6 bases, there was a span of 6 bases. In nucleotides, the CDR3 is TGTGCCAGCAGCTTGGATTTAGATGGCTACACCTTC. The encoded protein is CASSLDLDGYTF.

This chain links TRBV7-2 with TRBJ1-4; D gene uncertain. Between the trimmed V and J ends, which lost 3 bases and 0 bases, there was a span of 5 bases. Per the germline V gene, CDR1 is SGHTA and CDR2 is FQGNSA. This CDR3 comprises 14 residues. CDR3 sequence: CASSFTTTNEKLFF. The CDR3 region has the DNA TGTGCCAGCAGCTTTACCACAACTAATGAAAAACTGTTTTTT.

This clone has only one observation. This chain joins TRBV4-1 and TRBJ1-3; no clear D gene. The CDR3 extends over 16 amino acids. Looked up from germline, CDR1 is MGHRA and CDR2 is YSYEKL. Trimming took 2 bases from V and 0 from J, leaving 11 bases between them. DNA for the CDR3: TGCGCCAGCAGCCAACGGGCCTCTTCCTCTGGAAACACCATATATTTT. Translating it yields CASSQRASSSGNTIYF.

The J gene is TRBJ1-5, the V gene TRBV7-6, with TRBD1 matching 7 bases. CDR1 is SGHVS and CDR2 is FNYEAQ in the germline V gene. The CDR3 totals 16 residues. Trimming removed 1 base from V and 2 bases from J; junction bases left unmatched: 5. The CDR3 DNA reads TGTGCCAGCAGCTTAGTAGACAGGGATGGCAATCAGCCCCAGCATTTT. It specifies CASSLVDRDGNQPQHF.

This chain uses TRBV11-3 with TRBJ2-5; 11 bases fit TRBD2. The V segment lost 5 bases and the J segment 3 bases; nucleotides outside the gene matches: 2. Germline assignment: CDR1 SGHNT and CDR2 YENEEA. The CDR3 runs 14 residues. This CDR3 is CASSLGLAEETQYF. The CDR3 DNA is TGTGCCAGCAGCCTGGGACTAGCGGAAGAGACCCAGTACTTC.

The chain carries TRBV5-8 and TRBJ1-1; no clear D. The germline CDR1 and CDR2 sequences are SGHTS and YDEGEE. V was trimmed by 0 bases and J by 1 base, leaving 7 bases between them. The CDR3 is made up of 14 amino acids. The CDR3: CASSLAGGNTEAFF. CDR3 nucleotides: TGTGCCAGCAGCTTGGCGGGTGGGAACACTGAAGCTTTCTTT.

This chain joins TRBV7-9 and TRBJ2-7, with 11 nucleotides matching TRBD2. This CDR3 is 15 amino acids long. J was trimmed by 5 bases and V by 3 bases; bases with no gene match: 6. Germline CDR1 reads SEHNR; CDR2 reads FQNEAQ (reference sequence). CDR3 in amino acids: CASSFTSGSYHEQYF. In DNA form, the CDR3 reads TGTGCCAGCAGCTTTACTAGCGGGAGTTACCACGAGCAGTACTTC.

V usage is TRBV28 and J usage is TRBJ1-4; 10 bases fit TRBD1. Germline lookup yields CDR1 MDHEN and CDR2 SYDVKM. Trimming took 2 bases from V and 0 from J; bases not matched to a gene: 0. There are 16 residues in the CDR3. The CDR3 DNA reads TGTGCCAGCAGTTTAGGGACAGGGGCAACTAATGAAAAACTGTTTTTT. It translates to CASSLGTGATNEKLFF. Together with reference TRBV28 and TRBJ1-4, the CDR3 gives the full variable domain: DVKVTQSSRYLVKRTGEKVFLECVQDMDHENMFWYRQDPGLGLRLIYFSYDVKMKEKGDIPEGYSVSREKKERFSLILESASTNQTSMYLCASSLGTGATNEKLFFGSGTQLSVL.

The V gene is TRBV29-1, the J gene TRBJ2-7; perhaps D is TRBD1 or TRBD2 (6 bases each). The length of the CDR3 is 14 residues. With 6 bases removed from V and 0 bases from J, the gap between germline ends came to 15 bases. The germline V gene has CDR1 SQVTM and CDR2 ANQGSEA. CDR3 nucleotides: TGCAGCGTCGTGGGGGGCACTAACTCCTACGAGCAGTACTTC. Its protein product is CSVVGGTNSYEQYF.

The V and J genes are TRBV4-3 and TRBJ2-1; possibly TRBD2 for D (6 bases). This CDR3 spans 17 amino acids. Trimming stripped 0 bases from V and 2 bases from J, with 14 bases between. Germline values: CDR1 LGHNA, CDR2 YSLEER. The CDR3 sequence: CASSQDPLLAPYNEQFF. CDR3 DNA: TGCGCCAGCAGCCAAGATCCCCTTCTAGCGCCCTACAATGAGCAGTTCTTC.

This clone has just one count. The chain recombines TRBV12-3 or TRBV12-4 with TRBJ2-4; D unresolved. The CDR3 consists of 12 residues. V was shortened by 5 bases and J by 0 bases, with 2 bases between the two germline ends. CDR3 region: CASSPAKNIQYF. The CDR3, as DNA: TGTGCCAGCAGTCCAGCCAAAAACATTCAGTACTTC.

This chain joins TRBV5-1 and TRBJ1-2, with TRBD1 as a possible D gene (5 bases). CDR1 SGHRS and CDR2 YFSETQ come from the germline V gene. Trimming took 5 bases from V and 3 from J, leaving 17 bases between them. CDR3 length: 15 residues. For the CDR3, the DNA is TGCGCCAGCAGGCCAGGACAACTGAGTCACTATGGCTACACCTTC. This codes for CASRPGQLSHYGYTF.

J is TRBJ2-2 and V is TRBV18; no firm D call. Deletions cut 11 bases from V and 4 bases from J, with 20 bases between. The CDR3 loop spans 15 amino acids. Germline V gives CDR1 KGHSH, CDR2 LQKENI. The chain's CDR3 is CACAGSQLATGELFF. CDR3 coding DNA: TGTGCCTGTGCTGGTTCCCAGTTAGCCACCGGGGAGCTGTTTTTT.

This clone came up once. The gene calls are TRBV7-2 and TRBJ1-1; weak D call: TRBD1 (5 bases). Germline V gives CDR1 SGHTA, CDR2 FQGNSA. Trimming took 4 bases from V and 5 from J, leaving 17 bases between them. The CDR3 runs 15 residues. This CDR3 is CASSSARRGGTEAFF. The CDR3 region has the DNA TGTGCCAGCAGCTCGGCCCGGAGGGGAGGGACTGAAGCTTTCTTT.